Below are 30 T cell receptor beta chains sequenced from a single sample in a study of blood T cell repertoires in COVID-19. This table comes from immunoSEQ multiplex PCR, and its TCRdb copy is limited to in-frame clones, with some not included. Counted here are about 180,000 clones, less than 90% occurring once; the ten biggest clones make up around 20%. Sequencing was done on a sample of peripheral blood. All receptors derive from a man aged 65-85 years with active or convalescent COVID-19.

The J gene is TRBJ2-1, the V gene TRBV5-4; perhaps TRBD1 as D (6 bases). Germline CDR1 SGHNT, CDR2 YYREEE (reference sequence). With 4 bases removed from V and 6 bases from J, the gap between germline ends came to 17 bases. The CDR3 length is 15 residues. The CDR3 DNA reads as TGTGCCAGCAGCGAAGGGACACGGGTCGGCAATGAGCAGTTCTTC. This encodes CASSEGTRVGNEQFF.

In this sample, this clone turned up once. The CDR3 DNA is TGTGCCAGCAGCTTGGGCACAGCTGCAACTAATGAAAAACTGTTTTTT. As protein: CASSLGTAATNEKLFF. The V call is TRBV5-4, the J call TRBJ1-4; D gene uncertain. Germline V gives CDR1 SGHNT, CDR2 YYREEE (reference sequence). V was cut by 0 bases and J by 0 bases, with 9 bases left in between. The CDR3 contains 16 residues.

The chain joins TRBV2 to TRBJ2-4; the D is unclear. Germline V gene lookup returns CDR1 SNHLY and CDR2 FYNNEI. This CDR3 spans 14 amino acids. V lost 8 bases, J lost 0 bases, and 11 bases lay in between. CDR3 loop: CASSDSLAKNIQYF. The CDR3 DNA follows: TGTGCCAGCTCCGACTCTTTAGCCAAAAACATTCAGTACTTC. Supplemented by reference TRBV2 and TRBJ2-4, the full variable domain reads EPEVTQTPSHQVTQMGQEVILRCVPISNHLYFYWYRQILGQKVEFLVSFYNNEISEKSEIFDDQFSVERPDGSNFTLKIRSTKLEDSAMYFCASSDSLAKNIQYFGAGTRLSVL.

This rearrangement joins TRBV29-1 to TRBJ2-2; no firm D call. This CDR3 comprises 15 residues. The ends were cut back, 7 bases at V and 0 bases at J, with 15 bases in the middle. Germline-derived CDR1 and CDR2 are SQVTM and ANQGSEA. CDR3 coding DNA: TGCAGCGCAACGACATCCGTAGCGAACACCGGGGAGCTGTTTTTT. It yields the protein CSATTSVANTGELFF.

The count of this clone is one. The chain links TRBV30 to TRBJ1-1, with D maybe TRBD1 (6 bases). The CDR3 has 14 amino acids. Deletions cut 3 bases from V and 5 bases from J, with 16 bases between. CDR1 and CDR2 (germline): GTSNPN, SVGIG (reference sequence). The CDR3 sequence is CAWSHGGAGTEAFF. DNA of the CDR3: TGTGCCTGGAGCCATGGGGGGGCTGGAACTGAAGCTTTCTTT. The full variable domain, with the rest looked up from reference TRBV30 and TRBJ1-1, is SQTIHQWPATLVQPVGSPLSLECTVEGTSNPNLYWYRQAAGRGLQLLFYSVGIGQISSEVPQNLSASRPQDRQFILSSKKLLLSDSGFYLCAWSHGGAGTEAFFGQGTRLTVV.

This chain joins TRBV6-1 and TRBJ1-3, with a weak D call TRBD1 (5 bases). Germline CDR1 is MNHNS and CDR2 is SASEGT. The CDR3 is made up of 17 amino acids. V was pared by 1 base and J by 7 bases, with 20 bases between. The CDR3 nucleotides are TGTGCCAGCAGTGAAGGGTCCGGGGGAACCCGGCGCAACACCATATATTTT. This translates into CASSEGSGGTRRNTIYF.

The J gene is TRBJ2-7, the V gene TRBV20-1; the match to TRBD1 covers 7 bases. The length of the CDR3 is 15 residues. V lost 3 bases and J lost 0; bases outside the gene matches: 8. The V gene's germline CDR1 is DFQATT and CDR2 SNEGSKA (reference sequence). CDR3 loop: CSASPLDRDSYEQYF. The CDR3 DNA is TGCAGTGCTAGTCCCCTCGACAGGGACTCCTACGAGCAGTACTTC.

In DNA, the CDR3 is TGTGCCAGCAGCGGGTCGACAGGCCCCAATGAAAAACTGTTTTTT. Translating it yields CASSGSTGPNEKLFF. The rearrangement links TRBV9 to TRBJ1-4, with D possibly TRBD1 on 6 matching bases. Trimming left V 3 bases short and J 5 bases short, with 14 bases between. Looked up from germline, CDR1 is SGDLS and CDR2 is YYNGEE. The CDR3 spans 15 residues.

The V call is TRBV6-2 or TRBV6-3, the J call TRBJ2-2; 9 bases align to TRBD1. With V trimmed by 2 bases and J by 6 bases, 7 bases remained unmatched. This CDR3 has 16 amino acids. Per germline, CDR1 MNHEY and CDR2 SVGEGT. CDR3 sequence (DNA): TGTGCCAGCAGTTACGCGGGACAGGGAAGGGCCGGGGAGCTGTTTTTT. Amino acids: CASSYAGQGRAGELFF.

The V gene is TRBV6-6, the J gene TRBJ2-5; TRBD2 is a possible D gene (5 bases). Trimming took 3 bases from V and 4 from J, leaving 15 bases between them. Germline lookup yields CDR1 MNHNY and CDR2 SVGAGI (reference sequence). This CDR3 contains 15 residues. CDR3 nucleotides: TGTGCCAGCAGTTATACAACGGGATGGGCAGAGACCCAGTACTTC. This translates into CASSYTTGWAETQYF.

V is TRBV5-4 and J is TRBJ1-5, with 7 bases aligning to TRBD1. In germline, CDR1 is SGHNT, CDR2 YYREEE (reference sequence). This CDR3 comprises 13 residues. V gave up 9 bases and J gave up 3 bases; unmatched junction bases: 6. In DNA form, the CDR3 reads TGTGCCATCGCGGACAGGCCCAATCAGCCCCAGCATTTT. Its protein is CAIADRPNQPQHF.

This sequence joins TRBV28 and TRBJ1-1; D remains unclear. Germline CDR1 MDHEN, CDR2 SYDVKM. This CDR3 is built from 13 residues. V lost 0 bases, J lost 6 bases, and 8 bases lay in between. CDR3 sequence reads: CASSLWGRSEAFF. The CDR3 DNA follows: TGTGCCAGCAGTTTATGGGGGAGATCTGAAGCTTTCTTT.

A few counts support this clone. The chain employs TRBV4-3 and TRBJ1-4; D uncertain. The CDR3 is made up of 16 amino acids. Per the germline V gene, CDR1 is LGHNA and CDR2 is YSLEER. Trimming took 4 bases from V and 1 from J, leaving 13 bases between them. The CDR3 protein is CASSPMSGLTNEKLFF. The CDR3 DNA follows: TGCGCCAGCAGCCCAATGTCAGGTTTAACTAATGAAAAACTGTTTTTT.

The chain recombines TRBV10-2 with TRBJ1-5; D perhaps matches TRBD1 (5 bases). CDR3 length: 14 residues. The V gene's germline CDR1 is WSHSY and CDR2 SAAADI. V was shortened by 4 bases and J by 5 bases, with 12 bases between the two germline ends. The CDR3, as DNA: TGCGCCAGCAGTGCCCAGGCGGGGGATCAGCCCCAGCATTTT. It encodes CASSAQAGDQPQHF.

This rearrangement joins TRBV4-1 to TRBJ1-4, with TRBD1 matching over 7 bases. CDR1 and CDR2 (germline): MGHRA, YSYEKL. The CDR3 consists of 16 residues. V gave up 2 bases and J gave up 4 bases; unmatched junction bases: 7. CDR3 region: CASSQNTGADNEKLFF. The CDR3 region has the DNA TGCGCCAGCAGCCAAAACACAGGGGCCGATAATGAAAAACTGTTTTTT.

The gene calls are TRBV6-5 and TRBJ1-2, with 9 bases matching TRBD1. Germline trimming cut 5 bases from V and 10 bases from J; bases unmatched to any gene: 11. This CDR3 has 14 amino acids. Germline V gene data show CDR1 as MNHEY and CDR2 as SVGAGI. DNA of the CDR3: TGTGCCAGCAGTCGTCGCCGGGACAGGGAGGACTACACCTTC. As protein: CASSRRRDREDYTF.

The V and J genes are TRBV28 and TRBJ1-4, with a weak D call TRBD1 (5 bases). V gave up 3 bases and J gave up 4 bases, with 15 bases separating them. This CDR3 comprises 16 residues. In germline, CDR1 is MDHEN, CDR2 SYDVKM. This CDR3 is CASSLWGQGGNEKLFF. The CDR3 region has the DNA TGTGCCAGCAGTTTGTGGGGTCAGGGCGGTAATGAAAAACTGTTTTTT.

The chain joins TRBV30 to TRBJ2-1; D may be TRBD2 (5 bases). The CDR3 loop spans 13 amino acids. V dropped 2 bases and J dropped 2 bases, with 7 bases sitting between them. From germline, CDR1 is GTSNPN and CDR2 SVGIG (reference sequence). The CDR3 DNA follows: TGTGCCTGGAGTTTTAGCGCCTACAATGAGCAGTTCTTC. Its translation: CAWSFSAYNEQFF.

V is TRBV18 and J is TRBJ2-2; 8 bases line up with TRBD2. There are 18 residues in the CDR3. Per germline, CDR1 KGHSH and CDR2 LQKENI. Trimming at V came to 3 bases and at J to 0 bases, leaving 9 bases not matched to a gene. Here the CDR3 reads CASSPRGAGGTNTGELFF. CDR3 sequence (DNA): TGTGCCAGCTCACCCCGCGGGGCGGGAGGAACGAACACCGGGGAGCTGTTTTTT.

The V call is TRBV9, the J call TRBJ2-3; possibly TRBD2 for D (5 bases). Germline V gives CDR1 SGDLS, CDR2 YYNGEE. The V end was cut by 0 bases, the J end by 0 bases, with 11 bases between. The CDR3 sequence is 16 residues long. CDR3 DNA sequence: TGTGCCAGCAGCGTAGGTGGGCGGACTAGCACAGATACGCAGTATTTT. This sequence encodes CASSVGGRTSTDTQYF.

This clone was counted a few times. The chain combines TRBV7-6 with TRBJ2-2; 11 positions match TRBD1. The V gene's germline CDR1 is SGHVS and CDR2 FNYEAQ. This CDR3 has 19 amino acids. Unmatched junction bases numbered 11, after V lost 5 bases and J lost 0 bases. The DNA for the CDR3 is TGTGCCAGCAGCCCGAGGACAGGGGGCCAGGTGTCGAACACCGGGGAGCTGTTTTTT. Translated, it gives CASSPRTGGQVSNTGELFF.

J is TRBJ1-2 and V is TRBV12-5; D gene unclear. This CDR3 is built from 14 residues. Germline V gene data show CDR1 as LGHNT and CDR2 as FRNRAP. The V and J ends lost 3 bases and 7 bases respectively, with 15 bases between them. As DNA, the CDR3 is TGTGCTAGTGGTTTAAGTGCCACGGTCTCTGGCTACACCTTC. It yields the protein CASGLSATVSGYTF.

This rearrangement joins TRBV27 to TRBJ2-7, with D possibly TRBD2 on 6 matching bases. CDR3 length equals 15 residues. V lost 1 base and J 0 bases, leaving 10 bases between the germline ends. Germline-derived CDR1 and CDR2 are MNHEY and SMNVEV (reference sequence). The CDR3 nucleotides are TGTGCCAGCAGTTTATTGGGGGAGGACTCCTACGAGCAGTACTTC. Protein sequence: CASSLLGEDSYEQYF.

This clone appeared a single time. The chain carries TRBV9 and TRBJ1-1; D unresolved. The CDR3 loop spans 14 amino acids. CDR1 and CDR2 from the germline V gene are SGDLS and YYNGEE. V was trimmed by 3 bases and J by 0 bases, leaving 9 bases between them. This CDR3 reads CASSGLSVNTEAFF. The CDR3 coding sequence is TGTGCCAGCAGCGGACTCAGTGTGAACACTGAAGCTTTCTTT.

Remarks on this clone: At one end, the junction sequence differs from germline, possibly due to a read error. The rearrangement uses TRBV5-1 and TRBJ1-1; 7 bases line up with TRBD1. This CDR3 comprises 13 residues. The germline V gene encodes CDR1 SGHRS and CDR2 YFSETQ. The CDR3 region is CASRLSRDSGIAF. The CDR3 coding sequence is TGCGCCAGCAGATTAAGTCGGGACAGTGGAATCGCCTTT.

CDR3 sequence (DNA): TGTGCCACCAGTGACGGACAGGGTTTTTATGGGGAGCTGTTTTTT. This encodes CATSDGQGFYGELFF. The chain is built from TRBV24-1 and TRBJ2-2; 8 nucleotides align to TRBD1. The CDR3 contains 15 residues. V gave up 4 bases and J gave up 8 bases; unmatched junction bases: 8. Germline V lookup: CDR1 KGHDR, CDR2 SFDVKD.

Remarks on this clone: Distinct nucleotide sequences in the sample also encode this CDR3. The J gene is TRBJ2-7, the V gene TRBV9; 7 bases line up with TRBD1. V was clipped by 0 bases and J by 3 bases; unmatched bases: 3. CDR1 SGDLS and CDR2 YYNGEE come from the germline V gene. The CDR3 is 14 amino acids. CDR3 DNA: TGTGCCAGCAGCGTAGGGTCAGGGGGCTACGAGCAGTACTTC. It codes for CASSVGSGGYEQYF.

This rearrangement joins TRBV5-1 to TRBJ2-3; 7 nucleotides line up with TRBD2. The CDR3 is 14 residues long. Germline V gene sequence: CDR1 SGHRS, CDR2 YFSETQ. Germline trimming cut 3 bases from V and 5 bases from J; bases unmatched to any gene: 6. The CDR3 loop reads CASSSGTNRDTQYF. The CDR3 nucleotides are TGCGCCAGCAGCTCCGGGACTAACCGAGATACGCAGTATTTT. Complete variable domain (other parts from reference TRBV5-1 and TRBJ2-3): KAGVTQTPRYLIKTRGQQVTLSCSPISGHRSVSWYQQTPGQGLQFLFEYFSETQRNKGNFPGRFSGRQFSNSRSEMNVSTLELGDSALYLCASSSGTNRDTQYFGPGTRLTVL.

The chain has TRBV5-4 and TRBJ2-7; TRBD1 aligns across 9 bases. The ends lost 4 bases at V and 0 bases at J; junction bases unmatched: 5. Germline CDR1 reads SGHNT; CDR2 reads YYREEE (reference sequence). The CDR3 length is 15 residues. CDR3 amino acids: CASSGGTGTSYEQYF. The CDR3 coding sequence is TGTGCCAGCAGCGGGGGGACAGGGACCTCCTACGAGCAGTACTTC. The whole variable domain, remainder taken from reference TRBV5-4 and TRBJ2-7, is ETGVTQSPTHLIKTRGQQVTLRCSSQSGHNTVSWYQQALGQGPQFIFQYYREEENGRGNFPPRFSGLQFPNYSSELNVNALELDDSALYLCASSGGTGTSYEQYFGPGTRLTVT.

The chain couples TRBV6-2 or TRBV6-3 to TRBJ2-7; 8 positions agree with TRBD1. Trimming cost V 2 bases and J 0 bases; bases outside gene matches: 6. Germline V gene lookup returns CDR1 MNHEY and CDR2 SVGEGT. This CDR3 region has 16 residues. The CDR3 loop reads CASSYHPGQASYEQYF. The DNA of the CDR3 is TGTGCCAGCAGTTACCACCCGGGACAGGCCTCCTACGAGCAGTACTTC.